The following is a T cell receptor (beta chain) sequence with its context. The antigen remains undetermined. What made the TCR beta cDNA was 5'RACE template switching with UMIs. TCRdb re-analyzed the 5' RACE reads; it lists each CDR3 protein once, without DNA. The listing contains about 440,000 distinct CDR3 sequences. The CDR3 has 18 residues. Germline values: CDR1 MNHEY, CDR2 SVGAGI. These data come from a study of T cells expressing NK-cell markers. The wider study: TCR beta repertoires came from sorted CD3+CD56+NKG2C+, CD3+CD56+NKG2C- and CD3+CD56-NKG2C+ T cells. Most of the eight sequenced donors were classified as HCMV-seropositive, and one was classified as seronegative.

Findings and caveats of the study: About six donors carried dominant NKG2C+ clonotypes that made up roughly 1.0-7.5% of their CD8+ T cells.

The gene calls are TRBV6-5 and TRBJ2-3; TCRdb lists TRBD2, though no DNA is available to test this call. The sequence came from a woman aged 18 to 75 in good health. Material: blood T cells: a sorted CD56 or NKG2C T cell subset, CD4+ or CD8+ T cells, or bulk PBMC T cells (not recorded which). This chain's CDR3 is CASSYLGLAGDQPDTQYF.